The 22 T cell receptor beta chains presented below share a single source sample, sequenced in a study of blood T cell repertoires in COVID-19. The repertoire was sequenced with immunoSEQ multiplex PCR; TCRdb's copy has only in-frame clones and lacks some. The sample has under 200,000 clones; 88% are singletons. Sequenced input: peripheral blood. The receptors originated from a man aged 50 to 59 who had recovered from COVID-19.

J is TRBJ2-5 and V is TRBV7-6; D is possibly TRBD2 (5 bases). This CDR3 region has 16 residues. The germline V gene has CDR1 SGHVS and CDR2 FNYEAQ. The germline V and J ends were trimmed by 1 base and 0 bases, with 12 bases remaining between them. Here the CDR3 reads CASSLVSSGYQETQYF. The CDR3 region has the DNA TGTGCCAGCAGCTTAGTCTCGTCGGGGTACCAAGAGACCCAGTACTTC.

This rearrangement joins TRBV2 to TRBJ1-5; D is possibly TRBD1 (6 bases). The CDR3 contains 14 residues. Trimming left V 5 bases short and J 4 bases short, with 12 bases between. Germline V gene lookup returns CDR1 SNHLY and CDR2 FYNNEI. CDR3 DNA sequence: TGTGCCAGCAGTCTATGGGACACAAATCAGCCCCAGCATTTT. Translation: CASSLWDTNQPQHF.

V usage is TRBV7-9 and J usage is TRBJ2-1, with 9 bases aligning to TRBD1. With 3 bases clipped from V and 3 bases from J, the junction kept 3 bases outside the gene matches. Germline CDR1 is SEHNR and CDR2 is FQNEAQ (reference sequence). The CDR3 runs 15 residues. CDR3 protein: CASSLGQGRYNEQFF. The CDR3 DNA reads as TGTGCCAGCAGCTTGGGACAGGGCCGCTACAATGAGCAGTTCTTC.

Here the CDR3 DNA reads TGTGCCAGCGGTACAGGGGATAGCAATCAGCCCCAGCATTTT. Protein product: CASGTGDSNQPQHF. The chain recombines TRBV7-2 with TRBJ1-5; 7 nucleotides line up with TRBD1. Germline V gene data show CDR1 as SGHTA and CDR2 as FQGNSA. V lost 8 bases, J lost 0 bases, and 4 bases stayed unmatched. The CDR3 contains 14 residues.

J is TRBJ1-5 and V is TRBV2, with D possibly being TRBD1 (5 bases). This CDR3 region has 14 residues. Germline V gives CDR1 SNHLY, CDR2 FYNNEI. Deletions cut 4 bases from V and 3 bases from J, with 10 bases between. CDR3 coding DNA: TGTGCCAGCAGTGGACAGCTCCCCAATCAGCCCCAGCATTTT. It is translated as CASSGQLPNQPQHF. The full variable domain, rest sourced from reference TRBV2 and TRBJ1-5, is EPEVTQTPSHQVTQMGQEVILRCVPISNHLYFYWYRQILGQKVEFLVSFYNNEISEKSEIFDDQFSVERPDGSNFTLKIRSTKLEDSAMYFCASSGQLPNQPQHFGDGTRLSIL.

The CDR3 protein is CSVPDQRTGLTEAFF. DNA of the CDR3: TGCAGCGTTCCCGACCAACGGACAGGACTCACTGAAGCTTTCTTT. The chain carries TRBV29-1 and TRBJ1-1; 7 bases map to TRBD1. CDR3 size: 15 residues. After removal of 5 bases from V and 4 bases from J, the junction contained 13 bases not matched to a gene. The germline V gene encodes CDR1 SQVTM and CDR2 ANQGSEA.

V is TRBV14 and J is TRBJ2-2; a possible D gene is TRBD1 (5 bases). V shed 1 base and J shed 5 bases, with 11 bases lying between them. Germline lookup yields CDR1 SGHDN and CDR2 FVKESK. The CDR3 is 15 residues long. The CDR3 reads CASSQGRGRTGELFF. CDR3 bases: TGTGCCAGCAGCCAAGGAAGGGGAAGGACCGGGGAGCTGTTTTTT.

J is TRBJ2-1 and V is TRBV18; tentatively, D is TRBD1 (8 bases). The germline V gene has CDR1 KGHSH and CDR2 LQKENI. V lost 3 bases, J lost 8 bases, and 14 bases lay in between. The length of the CDR3 is 14 residues. CDR3 in DNA: TGTGCCAGCTCACCTCTACAGGGGGGGGATGAGCAGTTCTTC. Residues: CASSPLQGGDEQFF. The variable domain in full, completed from reference TRBV18 and TRBJ2-1, reads NAGVMQNPRHLVRRRGQEARLRCSPMKGHSHVYWYRQLPEEGLKFMVYLQKENIIDESGMPKERFSAEFPKEGPSILRIQQVVRGDSAAYFCASSPLQGGDEQFFGPGTRLTVL.

V usage is TRBV29-1 and J usage is TRBJ1-1; 9 nucleotides line up with TRBD1. CDR3 length: 16 amino acids. The J segment lost 1 base and the V segment lost 0 bases, leaving 6 bases of the junction unmatched. CDR1 SQVTM and CDR2 ANQGSEA come from the germline V gene. The CDR3 here is CSVEDQGDRANTEAFF. For the CDR3, the DNA is TGCAGCGTTGAAGATCAAGGGGACAGGGCGAACACTGAAGCTTTCTTT.

V gene TRBV29-1 combines with J gene TRBJ2-1; 12 nucleotides agree with TRBD2. There are 15 residues in the CDR3. V was pared by 8 bases and J by 10 bases, with 15 bases of the junction left unmatched. Germline V gene data show CDR1 as SQVTM and CDR2 as ANQGSEA. The CDR3 coding sequence is TGCAGCACCGCAGGAAGGCTAGCGGGAGGGGGGGAGCAGTTCTTC. Its translation: CSTAGRLAGGGEQFF.

The chain employs TRBV29-1 and TRBJ2-7; 7 nucleotides match TRBD2. V shed 4 bases and J 1 base; nucleotides not matched to a gene: 4. Per germline, CDR1 SQVTM and CDR2 ANQGSEA. The length of the CDR3 is 13 residues. The CDR3, as DNA: TGCAGCGTTGGTTGGCGGGGGTCCTACGAGCAGTACTTC. Its protein product is CSVGWRGSYEQYF.

The V call is TRBV10-3, the J call TRBJ2-7, with D unresolved. This CDR3 spans 14 amino acids. CDR1 ENHRY and CDR2 SYGVKD come from the germline V gene. V lost 0 bases, J lost 1 base, and 7 bases lay in between. In DNA form, the CDR3 reads TGTGCCATCAGTGAGTCCGCAGGTTCCTACGAGCAGTACTTC. It yields the protein CAISESAGSYEQYF.

The chain couples TRBV28 to TRBJ2-5; tentative D call: TRBD2 (6 bases). The length of the CDR3 is 14 residues. V was trimmed by 3 bases and J by 7 bases, leaving 15 bases between them. Germline assignment: CDR1 MDHEN and CDR2 SYDVKM. The CDR3 nucleotides are TGTGCCAGCAGTTTTTTGCAGGGAGGTGGGACCCAGTACTTC. It codes for CASSFLQGGGTQYF.

J is TRBJ1-2 and V is TRBV28; a possible D gene is TRBD1 (6 bases). CDR3 size: 14 residues. Germline values: CDR1 MDHEN, CDR2 SYDVKM. V lost 2 bases and J lost 4, with 11 bases in between. CDR3 in amino acids: CASSLAGVGYGYTF. The CDR3 DNA is TGTGCCAGCAGTTTAGCAGGGGTTGGCTATGGCTACACCTTC.

The CDR3 sequence: CASNAGQDGQPQHF. The CDR3 DNA reads as TGTGCCAGTAACGCAGGACAGGATGGACAGCCCCAGCATTTT. The gene calls are TRBV19 and TRBJ1-5; 7 bases match TRBD1. Germline lookup yields CDR1 LNHDA and CDR2 SQIVND (reference sequence). The CDR3 contains 14 residues. After removal of 7 bases from V and 7 bases from J, the junction contained 10 bases not matched to a gene.

The chain joins TRBV9 to TRBJ2-2; a possible D gene is TRBD1 (6 bases). Trimming took off 0 bases at V and 4 bases at J, with 10 bases between the two ends. This CDR3 comprises 15 residues. Germline V gene data show CDR1 as SGDLS and CDR2 as YYNGEE. CDR3 sequence (DNA): TGTGCCAGCAGCGTAGCTACGACAGGCACCGGGGAGCTGTTTTTT. Its translation: CASSVATTGTGELFF.

The J gene is TRBJ1-2, the V gene TRBV14; 11 nucleotides line up with TRBD1. After removal of 1 base from V and 8 bases from J, the junction contained 6 bases not matched to a gene. Germline CDR1 is SGHDN and CDR2 is FVKESK. This CDR3 region has 15 residues. CDR3 region: CASSQGGQGDVGYTF. As DNA, the CDR3 is TGTGCCAGCAGCCAAGGGGGACAGGGGGACGTCGGCTACACCTTC.

The J gene is TRBJ1-1, the V gene TRBV7-3, with D tentatively TRBD1 (6 bases). With 6 bases removed from V and 0 bases from J, the gap between germline ends came to 8 bases. The CDR3 sequence is 13 residues long. Per the germline V gene, CDR1 is SGHTA and CDR2 is FQGTGA. The CDR3 DNA reads TGTGCCAGCAGGTGGACAGTGAACACTGAAGCTTTCTTT. It specifies CASRWTVNTEAFF.

The chain carries TRBV29-1 and TRBJ1-1, with D uncertain. Trimming cost V 7 bases and J 0 bases, with 12 bases left between them. Germline CDR1 and CDR2: SQVTM and ANQGSEA. The CDR3 covers 13 residues. In nucleotides, the CDR3 is TGCAGCGGTCATCAGGCCTTGAACACTGAAGCTTTCTTT. It encodes CSGHQALNTEAFF.

This clone was found once. The chain's CDR3 is CASSQGGLAAPYNEQFF. Written as DNA, the CDR3 is TGTGCCAGCAGCCAAGGGGGACTAGCTGCCCCCTACAATGAGCAGTTCTTC. J is TRBJ2-1 and V is TRBV3-1 (or the pseudogene TRBV3-2), with 9 bases fitting TRBD2. CDR1 and CDR2 (germline): LGHDT, YNNKEL (reference sequence). This CDR3 contains 17 residues. The V gene end was trimmed by 1 base and the J gene end by 2 bases; junction bases not matched to a gene: 6.

Written as DNA, the CDR3 is TGTGCCAGCAGTTTAGGCGGGGCGGGGGGGATTACTAGCACAGATACGCAGTATTTT. Translating it yields CASSLGGAGGITSTDTQYF. The rearrangement joins TRBV28 to TRBJ2-3, with TRBD2 matching over 9 bases. V gave up 2 bases and J gave up 0 bases; unmatched junction bases: 12. Germline loops: CDR1 MDHEN, CDR2 SYDVKM. The CDR3 is 19 residues long.

The V and J genes are TRBV4-3 and TRBJ2-7; D is ambiguous. From germline, CDR1 is LGHNA and CDR2 YSLEER. The ends were cut back, 0 bases at V and 1 base at J, with 10 bases in the middle. The CDR3 runs to 15 residues. Here the CDR3 DNA reads TGCGCCAGCAGCCAAGATATGTCTACTTCCTACGAGCAGTACTTC. The encoded protein is CASSQDMSTSYEQYF.